This T cell receptor beta chain originates from a study of OX40 agonist ivuxolimab in advanced cancers. Repertoires were generated with immunoSEQ multiplex PCR, while TCRdb's copy carries only in-frame clones and drops some. Of 85,000 to 100,000 clones in the sample, 85% to 90% were seen once. About this clone itself: Its antigen is unidentified.

Whole-study results and caveats: Within 6 weeks, CD4+ and CD8+ blood T cells expanded clonally at 0.1 to 3.0 mg/kg.

CDR3 length: 14 residues. Germline CDR1 is SEHNR and CDR2 is FQNEAQ (reference sequence). The germline V and J ends were trimmed by 6 bases and 6 bases, with 17 bases remaining between them. This chain connects TRBV7-9 to TRBJ1-2, with D possibly matching TRBD1 (5 bases). The clonotype was recovered from an adult with an advanced solid tumor such as melanoma, head and neck, liver or kidney cancer. The source was CD4+ or CD8+ T cells sorted from blood, collected in a trial of the OX40 agonist ivuxolimab. DNA of the CDR3: TGTGCCAGCAGTCACCAGGACATAATTGATGGCTACACCTTC. Its protein is CASSHQDIIDGYTF.